This T cell receptor (beta chain) was profiled in a study of shared clonotypes between healthy human individuals. Study-level information: The donor group consisted of a couple of women and a few men, aged 18 to 49. Study-wide results and limits: A handful of donors showed sharing of about 4.8% of naive CD4 clonotypes. Only blood samples were collected, and tissue repertoires likely differ. Represented genetic and exposure-history diversity was restricted by having few donors.

To note about this clone: Its antigen is currently unknown.

Repertoires were generated with immunoSEQ multiplex PCR, while TCRdb's copy carries only in-frame clones and drops some. The repertoire holds millions of clones, with over 85% as singletons. Germline assignment: CDR1 MNHEY and CDR2 SMNVEV (reference sequence). Between the trimmed V and J ends, which lost 5 bases and 1 base, there was a span of 11 bases. The CDR3 spans 14 residues. The source of this sequence is a man aged 18 to 30 in good health. Sequenced: naive CD4+ T cells sorted from blood. Subset indicated: CD45RA+ positively selected. The chain has TRBV27 and TRBJ1-1; TRBD1 might be the D (6 bases). This CDR3 reads CASSTIRGNTEAFF. CDR3 coding DNA: TGTGCCAGCAGTACTATCAGGGGGAACACTGAAGCTTTCTTT.